This TCR beta chain came from a study of human T cells and chemical hapten exposure listed by TCRdb under 2021. Regarding the research as a whole: For sensitization, 2% DPC in acetone was applied to a 2 cm by 2 cm area of upper inner arm skin. Weekly therapeutic DPC doses were additionally applied to the scalp of patients throughout the roughly 23-week study period. Patch testing was done on the upper back using Finn chambers containing 0.01% DPC, and results were scored after 6 days according to International Contact Dermatitis Research Group standards. The patient cohort, mostly female, included alopecia areata with under or over 50% scalp involvement, alopecia totalis and alopecia universalis. Libraries were combined into a pool for sequencing, and differences in TCR yield between samples came mainly from small differences in library volumes within the pool. In alopecia patients, the study followed how the peripheral blood TCR repertoire changed in vivo over primary and secondary sensitization to diphenylcyclopropenone (DPC), a hapten. Blood was sampled from patients pre-sensitization (week 0) and at 2, 6 and about 24 weeks after DPC sensitization. For TCR sequencing, blood came from over 25 alopecia patients at anywhere from one to four time points (pre-sensitization, 2, 6 and 24 weeks). The paper as a whole reports these results and caveats: A positive correlation was found between the number of PT1 expanded TCRs and patch test score, with significance reached at thresholds 8, 16 and 32 but not 4. Compared with pre-sensitization or healthy control sets, expanded TCRs formed significantly more large CDR3 similarity clusters, which is consistent with antigen-driven responses. Alopecia, a presumed autoimmune disease, was present in all patients, so the immune response of the patients might differ from that of healthy individuals. DPC sensitization did not change the number of TCRs with a frequency above 1 in 1000, and there was no evidence of changes in global repertoire structure. After repeated subsampling, the strength of the expansion versus patch-test correlation and the threshold at which it became significant changed.

What the time point label conveys for this sample: pre-sensitization, week 0. Interpreted using the paper, the treatment or condition label stands for: therapeutic diphenylcyclopropenone sensitization with weekly scalp DPC. At each patch-test visit, blood was drawn before the patch test was applied. To be eligible, patients had to be aged 18 to 70, diagnosed with alopecia and judged suitable for DPC therapy, while pregnant patients were excluded. Total RNA was isolated from unfractionated whole blood collected in Tempus Blood RNA tubes. A word on this clonotype: The target of this receptor is not known. No base quality information exists; no much larger clone differs at one position.

The library relied on RACE. The reads were generated on a NextSeq 500. Library preparation attached unique molecular identifiers to individual cDNA molecules for quantitative, reproducible TCR counting. Each blood RNA sample was used to sequence both TCR alpha and TCR beta chains. Per the original workflow: A median of around 96,000 TCRs per sample was observed, with a range of about 23,224 to 690,600. The Decombinator software suite was used to annotate the V, J and CDR3 of the TCR reads. To make PS versus PT1 abundance plots, every sample was subsampled to the same number of TCRs (28,000). TCRs were defined as expanded if absent before sensitization and observed at least eight times at the 2-week time point. TCRdb trimmed public reads at Q25 via fastp, called clones via MiXCR and kept in-frame beta chains. Rows are unified per CDR3 protein, each entry keeping the most common DNA and genes. TCRdb's processing, not the study's, gives the V and J calls here. The sample yields a few hundred thousand distinct CDR3 sequences; approximately 5.8% were counted once. About 7.7% of the sample is taken by the ten largest.

The CDR3 numbers 15 residues from cysteine through phenylalanine. The entry retains the CDR3 DNA only, 45 bases that are in frame from base 1. V sheds 5 bases and J sheds 2 bases, leaving 15 bases between their ends. From the germline V gene (reference sequence), CDR1 is MNHNY and CDR2 is SVGAGI. The clonotype was recovered from a woman in her late teens or twenties with alopecia areata. Some clones in this sample may be carry-over from other donors' samples. Sample: whole blood, taken in connection with sensitization to the hapten diphenylcyclopropenone (DPC). This receptor chain uses TRBV6-6 and TRBJ1-1, with the D gene not clear enough to name. The nucleotide sequence is TGTGCCAGCAGTAACGGAGTAGCCGTTAACACTGAAGCTTTCTTT. The encoded protein is CASSNGVAVNTEAFF.